The rows below give T cell receptor beta chains drawn from one sample of a study of response to subunit inactivated influenza vaccine. From the RT-PCR reads, TCRdb called clonotypes with MiXCR, one entry per CDR3 protein. The table shows about half a million distinct CDR3 sequences, with 11% occurring only once. This specimen consisted of PBMCs from blood, obtained roughly 47 days after vaccination. The source of these receptors is a man aged 50 or older who received an inactivated influenza vaccine. The CDR3 runs from the conserved cysteine through the conserved F or W. The D gene is left open where the match is weak. Clone size is given for some rows only: seen once, a few or many times, or a class if the clone is expanded.

D: NA; J: TRBJ2-7; V: TRBV7-2; size: many; DNA: TGTGCCAGCAGCATTACTAACGGGAACGAGCAGTACTTC; CDR3: CASSITNGNEQYF
D: TRBD1; J: TRBJ2-5; V: TRBV6-2/TRBV6-3; size: few; DNA: TGTGCCAGCAGTTCAACTCGGACAGGGCCTGAGACCCAGTACTTC; CDR3: CASSSTRTGPETQYF
D: NA; J: TRBJ2-3; V: TRBV7-3; size: NA; DNA: TGTGCCAGCAGCTCCACGGGACATCCCACAGATACGCAGTATTTT; CDR3: CASSSTGHPTDTQYF
D: NA; J: TRBJ2-3; V: TRBV10-3; size: NA; DNA: TGTGCCATCACCCGGTCGGGGGACACAGATACGCAGTATTTT; CDR3: CAITRSGDTDTQYF
D: NA; J: TRBJ2-1; V: TRBV11-2; size: NA; DNA: TGTGCCAGCAGCTTAGATATGAGGGGAGCGTACACTGAGCAGTTCTTC; CDR3: CASSLDMRGAYTEQFF
D: NA; J: TRBJ2-5; V: TRBV6-1; size: few; DNA: TGTGCCAGCAGTGATTTTCTCGGGGGTGGGAAGACCCAGTACTTC; CDR3: CASSDFLGGGKTQYF
D: TRBD2; J: TRBJ2-5; V: TRBV7-2; size: many; DNA: TGTGCCAGCAGCTCTAATGCGGGAGCAGAGACCCAGTACTTC; CDR3: CASSSNAGAETQYF
D: NA; J: TRBJ2-1; V: TRBV20-1; size: few; DNA: TGCAGTGCTAGAAGAGGTCCGGCTGAGCAGTTCTTC; CDR3: CSARRGPAEQFF
D: TRBD2; J: TRBJ2-5; V: TRBV9; size: NA; DNA: TGTGCCAGCAGCGTCGCGGGCGGGGGACTAGCGGGACAAGAGACCCAGTACTTC; CDR3: CASSVAGGGLAGQETQYF
D: NA; J: TRBJ1-1; V: TRBV29-1; size: many; DNA: TGCAGCGTTAGCCCCTCGAACACTGAAGCTTTCTTT; CDR3: CSVSPSNTEAFF